This TCR beta chain was captured by sequencing in a study of T-cell memory formation after mild COVID-19. Study details: Largely donor-specific sequence clusters came from two donors. The study's findings and limits: The study found balanced CD4/CD8 in clones contracting day 15 to 85 and a CD4+ lean in later expanders.

Details on this clonotype: What it recognizes is unknown.

The CDR3 spans 14 residues. Germline V gene data show CDR1 as SGDLS and CDR2 as YYNGEE. Trimming pared 0 bases from V and 4 bases from J, leaving 11 bases between. A single record per CDR3 protein comes from TCRdb applying MiXCR to the 5' RACE reads. Of roughly 400,000 distinct CDR3 sequences in the sample, approximately 25% were seen once. The sequence was obtained from an adult woman who had mild COVID-19 (a few samples of this study predate the infection). Cell type and time point are not known. This rearrangement joins TRBV9 to TRBJ2-7; no reliable D call. The sequencing input was PBMCs or a T cell subset sorted from them (not recorded which). CDR3 sequence (DNA): TGTGCCAGCAGCGTAGCAGGCTATGGTTACGAGCAGTACTTC. Residues: CASSVAGYGYEQYF.